This T cell receptor beta chain was recovered during a study of shared clonotypes between healthy human individuals. Study-level background: With ages of 18 to 49, the donors were two women and a few men.

The V and J ends lost 3 bases and 2 bases respectively, with 9 bases between them. CDR1 MNHEY and CDR2 SMNVEV come from the germline V gene (reference sequence). This CDR3 has 14 amino acids. Researchers ran the assay at a deep level. Method: immunoSEQ multiplex PCR; TCRdb's copy keeps in-frame clones and lacks some. The sample consists of under 2.5 million clones, 85% to 95% of them appearing once. The sequencing input was naive CD4+ T cells from PBMCs. The subset denotes: CD45RA+ positively selected. This TCR came from a man aged 18 to 30 in good health. Some clones in this sample may be carry-over from other donors' samples. The V and J genes are TRBV27 and TRBJ2-3; D is uncertain. The CDR3 coding sequence is TGTGCCAGCAGTTTGTGGGCCCTCACAGATACGCAGTATTTT. This sequence encodes CASSLWALTDTQYF.